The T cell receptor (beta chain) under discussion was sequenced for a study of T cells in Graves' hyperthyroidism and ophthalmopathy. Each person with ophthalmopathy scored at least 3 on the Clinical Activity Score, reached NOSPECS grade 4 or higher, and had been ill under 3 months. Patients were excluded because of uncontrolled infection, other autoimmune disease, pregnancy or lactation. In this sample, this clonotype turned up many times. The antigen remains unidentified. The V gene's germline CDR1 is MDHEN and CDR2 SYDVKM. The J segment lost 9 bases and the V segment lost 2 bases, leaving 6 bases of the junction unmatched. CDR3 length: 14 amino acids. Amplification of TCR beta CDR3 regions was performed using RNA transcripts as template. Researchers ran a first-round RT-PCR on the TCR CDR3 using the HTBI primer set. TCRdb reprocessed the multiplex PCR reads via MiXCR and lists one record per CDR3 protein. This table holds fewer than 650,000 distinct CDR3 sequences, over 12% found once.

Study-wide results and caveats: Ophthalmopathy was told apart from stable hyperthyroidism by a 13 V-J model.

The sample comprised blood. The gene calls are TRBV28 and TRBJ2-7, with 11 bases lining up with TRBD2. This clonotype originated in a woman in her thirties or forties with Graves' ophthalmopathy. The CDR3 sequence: CASSLRGTSGLQYF. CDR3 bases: TGTGCCAGCAGTTTACGGGGGACTAGCGGACTGCAGTACTTC.